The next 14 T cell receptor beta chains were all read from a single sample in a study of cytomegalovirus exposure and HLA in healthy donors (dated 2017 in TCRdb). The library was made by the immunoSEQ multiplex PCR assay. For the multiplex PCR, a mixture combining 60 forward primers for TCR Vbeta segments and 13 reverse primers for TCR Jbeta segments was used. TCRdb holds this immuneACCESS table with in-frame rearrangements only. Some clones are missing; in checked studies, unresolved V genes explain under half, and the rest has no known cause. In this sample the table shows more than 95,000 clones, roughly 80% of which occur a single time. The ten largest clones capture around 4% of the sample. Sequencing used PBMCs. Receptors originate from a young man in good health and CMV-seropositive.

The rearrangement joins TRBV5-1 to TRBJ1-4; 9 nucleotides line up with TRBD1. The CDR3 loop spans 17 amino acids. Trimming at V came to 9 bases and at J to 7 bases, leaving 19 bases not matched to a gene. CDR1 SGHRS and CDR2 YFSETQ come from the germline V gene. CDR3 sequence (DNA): TGCGCCACTCGCTTGGGGACAGGGTCTGCAGTTCGTGAAAAACTGTTTTTT. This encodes CATRLGTGSAVREKLFF.

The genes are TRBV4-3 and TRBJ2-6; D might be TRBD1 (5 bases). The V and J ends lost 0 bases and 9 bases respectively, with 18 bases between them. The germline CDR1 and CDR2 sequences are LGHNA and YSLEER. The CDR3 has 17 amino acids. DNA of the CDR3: TGCGCCAGCAGCCAAGAAGACAGTTTAAGTCCATTCAACGTCCTGACTTTC. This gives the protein CASSQEDSLSPFNVLTF.

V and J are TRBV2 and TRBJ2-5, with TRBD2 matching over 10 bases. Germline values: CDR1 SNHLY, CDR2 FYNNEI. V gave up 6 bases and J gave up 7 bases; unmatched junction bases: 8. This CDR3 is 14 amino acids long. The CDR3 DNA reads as TGTGCCAGCAGGGACCTAGCGGGGGAGGTGACCCAGTACTTC. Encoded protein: CASRDLAGEVTQYF.

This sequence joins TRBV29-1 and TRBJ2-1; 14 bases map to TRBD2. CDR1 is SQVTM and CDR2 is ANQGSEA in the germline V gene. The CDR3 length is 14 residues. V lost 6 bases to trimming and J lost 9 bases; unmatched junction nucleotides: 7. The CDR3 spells CSVQGLAGASEQFF. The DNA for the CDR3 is TGCAGCGTCCAGGGACTAGCGGGAGCGTCTGAGCAGTTCTTC.

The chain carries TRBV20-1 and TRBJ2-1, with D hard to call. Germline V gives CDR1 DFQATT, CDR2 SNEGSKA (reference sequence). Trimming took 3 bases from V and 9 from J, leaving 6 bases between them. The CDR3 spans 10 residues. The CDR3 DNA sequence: TGCAGTGCTAGTTTGAGTGAGCAGTTCTTC. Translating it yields CSASLSEQFF.

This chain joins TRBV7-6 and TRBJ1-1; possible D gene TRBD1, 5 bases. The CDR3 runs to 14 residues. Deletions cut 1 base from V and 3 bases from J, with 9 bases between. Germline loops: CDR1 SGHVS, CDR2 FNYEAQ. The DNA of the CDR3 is TGTGCCAGCAGCTTAGGGGGAGGGGACACTGAAGCTTTCTTT. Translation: CASSLGGGDTEAFF.

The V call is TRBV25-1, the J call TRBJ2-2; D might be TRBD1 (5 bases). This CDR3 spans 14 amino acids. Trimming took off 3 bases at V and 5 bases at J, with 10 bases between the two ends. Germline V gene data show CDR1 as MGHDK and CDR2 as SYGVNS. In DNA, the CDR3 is TGTGCCAGCAGTGATCTAGGGGAAACCGGGGAGCTGTTTTTT. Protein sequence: CASSDLGETGELFF.

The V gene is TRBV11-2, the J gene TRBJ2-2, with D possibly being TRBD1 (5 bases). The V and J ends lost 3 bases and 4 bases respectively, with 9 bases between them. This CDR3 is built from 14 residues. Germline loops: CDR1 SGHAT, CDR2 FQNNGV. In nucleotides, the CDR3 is TGTGCCAGCAGCTTTAGCAGGGCCACCGGGGAGCTGTTTTTT. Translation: CASSFSRATGELFF.

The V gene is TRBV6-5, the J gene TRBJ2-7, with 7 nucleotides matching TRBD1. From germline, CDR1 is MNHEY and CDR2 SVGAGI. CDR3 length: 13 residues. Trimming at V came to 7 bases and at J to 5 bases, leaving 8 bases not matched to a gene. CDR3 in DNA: TGTGCCAGCAACCCGACAGGGATGGACGAGCAGTACTTC. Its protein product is CASNPTGMDEQYF.

In nucleotides, the CDR3 is TGTGCCAGTAGGTCCCGCGCCTCCCTTCTGACCCAGTACTTC. It specifies CASRSRASLLTQYF. This sequence joins TRBV19 and TRBJ2-5; D is undetermined. The length of the CDR3 is 14 residues. The germline CDR1 and CDR2 sequences are LNHDA and SQIVND (reference sequence). The ends were cut back, 6 bases at V and 7 bases at J, with 18 bases in the middle. Based on the CDR3 plus reference TRBV19 and TRBJ2-5, the full variable domain is DGGITQSPKYLFRKEGQNVTLSCEQNLNHDAMYWYRQDPGQGLRLIYYSQIVNDFQKGDIAEGYSVSREKKESFPLTVTSAQKNPTAFYLCASRSRASLLTQYFGPGTRLLVL.

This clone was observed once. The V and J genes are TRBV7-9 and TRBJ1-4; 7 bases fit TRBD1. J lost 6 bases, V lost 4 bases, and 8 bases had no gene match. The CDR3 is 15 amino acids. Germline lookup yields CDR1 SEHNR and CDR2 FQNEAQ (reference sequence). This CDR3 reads CASSSLRRGHEKLFF. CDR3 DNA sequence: TGTGCCAGCAGCTCTCTCAGGAGGGGGCATGAAAAACTGTTTTTT.

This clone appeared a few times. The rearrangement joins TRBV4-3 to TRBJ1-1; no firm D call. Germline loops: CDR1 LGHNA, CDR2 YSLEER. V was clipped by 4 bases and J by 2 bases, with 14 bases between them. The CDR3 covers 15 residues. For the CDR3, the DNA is TGCGCCAGCAGCCCGACCAGACAAATTAACACTGAAGCTTTCTTT. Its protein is CASSPTRQINTEAFF.

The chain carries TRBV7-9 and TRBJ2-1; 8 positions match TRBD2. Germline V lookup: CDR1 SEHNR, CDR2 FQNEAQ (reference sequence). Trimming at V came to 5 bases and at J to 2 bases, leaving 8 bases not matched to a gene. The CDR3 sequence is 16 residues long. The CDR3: CASSGQRGSPYNEQFF. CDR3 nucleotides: TGTGCCAGCAGCGGGCAGCGGGGGAGCCCCTACAATGAGCAGTTCTTC.

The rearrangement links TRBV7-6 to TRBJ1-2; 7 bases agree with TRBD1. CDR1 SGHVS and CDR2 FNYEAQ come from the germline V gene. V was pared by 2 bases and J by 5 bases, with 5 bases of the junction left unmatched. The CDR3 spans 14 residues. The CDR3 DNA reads TGTGCCAGCAGCTTACTAGGGGGCGGATATGGCTACACCTTC. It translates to CASSLLGGGYGYTF. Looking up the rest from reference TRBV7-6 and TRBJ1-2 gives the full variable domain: GAGVSQSPRYKVTKRGQDVALRCDPISGHVSLYWYRQALGQGPEFLTYFNYEAQQDKSGLPNDRFSAERPEGSISTLTIQRTEQRDSAMYRCASSLLGGGYGYTFGSGTRLTVV.